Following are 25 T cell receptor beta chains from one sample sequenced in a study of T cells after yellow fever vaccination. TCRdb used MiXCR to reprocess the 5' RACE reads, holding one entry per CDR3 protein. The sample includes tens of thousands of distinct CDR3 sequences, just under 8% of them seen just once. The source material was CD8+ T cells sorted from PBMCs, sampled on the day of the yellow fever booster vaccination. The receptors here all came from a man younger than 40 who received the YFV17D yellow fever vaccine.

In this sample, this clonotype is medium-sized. CDR3 region: CASARSYNEQFF. CDR3 DNA: TGTGCCAGCGCACGATCCTACAATGAGCAGTTCTTC. The rearrangement links TRBV7-9 to TRBJ2-1; no firm D call. V lost 8 bases to trimming and J lost 1 base, with 6 bases between them. Germline loops: CDR1 SEHNR, CDR2 FQNEAQ (reference sequence). The CDR3 sequence is 12 residues long.

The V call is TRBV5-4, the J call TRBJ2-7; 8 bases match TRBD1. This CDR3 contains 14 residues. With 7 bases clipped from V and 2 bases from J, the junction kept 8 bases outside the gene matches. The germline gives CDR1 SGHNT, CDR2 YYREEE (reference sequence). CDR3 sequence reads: CASGYRGSAYEQYF. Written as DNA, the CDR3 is TGTGCCAGCGGATACAGGGGGAGCGCCTACGAGCAGTACTTC.

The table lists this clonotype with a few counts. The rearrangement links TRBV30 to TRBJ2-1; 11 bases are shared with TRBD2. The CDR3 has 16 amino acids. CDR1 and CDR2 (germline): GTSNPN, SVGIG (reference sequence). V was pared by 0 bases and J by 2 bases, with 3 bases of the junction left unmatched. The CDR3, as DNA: TGTGCCTGGAGTGTAGGACTAGCGGGTCCCTACAATGAGCAGTTCTTC. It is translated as CAWSVGLAGPYNEQFF. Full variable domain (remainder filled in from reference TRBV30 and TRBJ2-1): SQTIHQWPATLVQPVGSPLSLECTVEGTSNPNLYWYRQAAGRGLQLLFYSVGIGQISSEVPQNLSASRPQDRQFILSSKKLLLSDSGFYLCAWSVGLAGPYNEQFFGPGTRLTVL.

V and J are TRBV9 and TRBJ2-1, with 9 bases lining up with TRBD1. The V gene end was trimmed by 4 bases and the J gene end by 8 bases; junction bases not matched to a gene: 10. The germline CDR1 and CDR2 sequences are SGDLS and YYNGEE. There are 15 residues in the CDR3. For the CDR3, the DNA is TGTGCCAGCAGCTCCTGGGACAGGGACTGGGATGAGCAGTTCTTC. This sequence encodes CASSSWDRDWDEQFF. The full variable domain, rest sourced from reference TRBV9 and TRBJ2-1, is DSGVTQTPKHLITATGQRVTLRCSPRSGDLSVYWYQQSLDQGLQFLIQYYNGEERAKGNILERFSAQQFPDLHSELNLSSLELGDSALYFCASSSWDRDWDEQFFGPGTRLTVL.

CDR3 DNA: TGTGCCAGCAGTCTACAAACTGAATATGGCTACACCTTC. Residues: CASSLQTEYGYTF. This chain uses TRBV6-6 with TRBJ1-2; D unclear. The V end lost 5 bases, the J end lost 5 bases, and 12 bases lay between the germline ends. CDR3 size: 13 residues. The germline CDR1 and CDR2 sequences are MNHNY and SVGAGI (reference sequence).

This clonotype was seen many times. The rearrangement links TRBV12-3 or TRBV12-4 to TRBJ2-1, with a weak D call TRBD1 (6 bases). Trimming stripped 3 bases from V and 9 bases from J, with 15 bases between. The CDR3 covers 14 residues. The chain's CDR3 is CASSFEGEVGEQFF. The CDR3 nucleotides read TGTGCCAGCAGTTTTGAGGGGGAAGTCGGTGAGCAGTTCTTC.

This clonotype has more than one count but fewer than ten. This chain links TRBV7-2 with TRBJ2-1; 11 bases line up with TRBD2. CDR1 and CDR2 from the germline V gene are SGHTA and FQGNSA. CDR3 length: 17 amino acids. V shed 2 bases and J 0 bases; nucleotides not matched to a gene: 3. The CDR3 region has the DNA TGTGCCAGCAGCTTAATAGCGGGAGGGATCTCCTACAATGAGCAGTTCTTC. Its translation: CASSLIAGGISYNEQFF.

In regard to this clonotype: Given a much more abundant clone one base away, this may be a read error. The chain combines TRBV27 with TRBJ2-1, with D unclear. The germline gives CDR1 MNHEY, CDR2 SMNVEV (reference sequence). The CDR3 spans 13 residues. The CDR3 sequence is CASILSDGAKQFF. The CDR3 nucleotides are TGTGCCAGCATTTTATCAGACGGTGCGAAGCAGTTCTTC.

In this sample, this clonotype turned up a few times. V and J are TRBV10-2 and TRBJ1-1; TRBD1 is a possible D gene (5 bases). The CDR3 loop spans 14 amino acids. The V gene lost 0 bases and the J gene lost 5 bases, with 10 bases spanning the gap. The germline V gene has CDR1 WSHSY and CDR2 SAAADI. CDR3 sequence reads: CASSESSQGTEAFF. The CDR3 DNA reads TGCGCCAGCAGTGAGTCGAGTCAGGGAACTGAAGCTTTCTTT.

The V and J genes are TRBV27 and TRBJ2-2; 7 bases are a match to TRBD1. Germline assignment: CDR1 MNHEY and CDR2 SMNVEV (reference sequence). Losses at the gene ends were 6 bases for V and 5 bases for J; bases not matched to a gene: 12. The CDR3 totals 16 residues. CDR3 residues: CASSPGTVSATGELFF. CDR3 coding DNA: TGTGCCAGCAGCCCCGGGACAGTCTCGGCTACCGGGGAGCTGTTTTTT.

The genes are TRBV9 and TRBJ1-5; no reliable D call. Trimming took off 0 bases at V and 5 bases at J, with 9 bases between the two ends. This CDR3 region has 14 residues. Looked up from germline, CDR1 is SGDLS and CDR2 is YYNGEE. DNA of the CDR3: TGTGCCAGCAGCGTAGCTTTTGGGGATCAGCCCCAGCATTTT. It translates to CASSVAFGDQPQHF.

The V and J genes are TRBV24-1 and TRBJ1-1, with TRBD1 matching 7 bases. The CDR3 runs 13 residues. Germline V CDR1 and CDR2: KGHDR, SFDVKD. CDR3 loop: CVIKDRMNTEAFF. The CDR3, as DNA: TGTGTCATAAAGGACAGGATGAACACTGAAGCTTTCTTT.

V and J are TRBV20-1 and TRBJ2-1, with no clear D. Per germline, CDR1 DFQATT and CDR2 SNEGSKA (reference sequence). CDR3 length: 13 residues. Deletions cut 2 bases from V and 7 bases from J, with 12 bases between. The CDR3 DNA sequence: TGCAGTGCTAGAAACCCCAATGAGAATGAGCAGTTCTTC. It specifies CSARNPNENEQFF.

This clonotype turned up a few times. The CDR3 DNA follows: TGTGCCAGCAGCTTCGAGGGGCCAGCCGAGCAGTACTTC. The encoded protein is CASSFEGPAEQYF. The chain couples TRBV7-8 to TRBJ2-7, with D possibly called TRBD1 or TRBD2 (5 bases each). Trimming removed 3 bases at V and 6 bases at J, with 12 bases between. This CDR3 comprises 13 residues. Germline CDR1 and CDR2: SGHVS and FQNEAQ. Drawing the rest from reference TRBV7-8 and TRBJ2-7, the complete variable domain is GAGVSQSPRYKVAKRGQDVALRCDPISGHVSLFWYQQALGQGPEFLTYFQNEAQLDKSGLPSDRFFAERPEGSVSTLKIQRTQQEDSAVYLCASSFEGPAEQYFGPGTRLTVT.

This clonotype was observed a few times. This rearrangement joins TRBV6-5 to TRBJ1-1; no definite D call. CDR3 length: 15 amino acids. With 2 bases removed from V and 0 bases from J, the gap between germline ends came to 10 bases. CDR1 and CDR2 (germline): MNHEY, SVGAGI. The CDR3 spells CASSYLRTVNTEAFF. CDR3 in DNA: TGTGCCAGCAGTTACCTAAGGACGGTGAACACTGAAGCTTTCTTT.

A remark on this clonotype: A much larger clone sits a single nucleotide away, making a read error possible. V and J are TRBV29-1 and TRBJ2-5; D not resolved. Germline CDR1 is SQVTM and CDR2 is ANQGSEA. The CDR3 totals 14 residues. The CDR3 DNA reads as TGCAGCGTTGAACCTGGCAGTATCCAAGAGAACCAGTACTTC. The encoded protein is CSVEPGSIQENQYF. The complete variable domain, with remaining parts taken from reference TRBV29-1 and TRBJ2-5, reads SAVISQKPSRDICQRGTSLTIQCQVDSQVTMMFWYRQQPGQSLTLIATANQGSEATYESGFVIDKFPISRPNLTFSTLTVSNMSPEDSSIYLCSVEPGSIQENQYFGPGTRLLVL.

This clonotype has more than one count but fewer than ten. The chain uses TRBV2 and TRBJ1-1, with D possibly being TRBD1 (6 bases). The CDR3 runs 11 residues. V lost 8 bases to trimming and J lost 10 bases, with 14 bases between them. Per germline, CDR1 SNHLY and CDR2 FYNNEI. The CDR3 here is CASEGGIGAFF. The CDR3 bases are TGTGCCAGCGAAGGGGGAATAGGAGCTTTCTTT.

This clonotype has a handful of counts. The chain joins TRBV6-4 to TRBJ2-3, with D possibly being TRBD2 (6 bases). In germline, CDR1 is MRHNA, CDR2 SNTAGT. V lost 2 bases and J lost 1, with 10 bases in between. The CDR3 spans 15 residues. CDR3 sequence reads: CASSDGTGGTDTQYF. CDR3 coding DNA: TGTGCCAGCAGTGACGGGACTGGGGGCACAGATACGCAGTATTTT.

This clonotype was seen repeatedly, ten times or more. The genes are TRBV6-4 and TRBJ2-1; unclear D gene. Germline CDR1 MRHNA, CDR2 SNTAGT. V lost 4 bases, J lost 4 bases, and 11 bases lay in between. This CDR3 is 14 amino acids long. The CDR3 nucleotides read TGTGCCAGCAGTGTAGACTCCTCTTACAATGAGCAGTTCTTC. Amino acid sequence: CASSVDSSYNEQFF.

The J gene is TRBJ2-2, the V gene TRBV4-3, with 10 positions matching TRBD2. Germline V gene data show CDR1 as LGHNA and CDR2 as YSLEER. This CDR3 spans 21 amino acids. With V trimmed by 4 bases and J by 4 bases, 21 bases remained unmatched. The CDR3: CASSPSLEVSSGRGSTGELFF. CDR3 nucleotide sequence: TGCGCCAGCAGCCCAAGTCTAGAGGTTTCGAGCGGGAGGGGAAGCACCGGGGAGCTGTTTTTT.

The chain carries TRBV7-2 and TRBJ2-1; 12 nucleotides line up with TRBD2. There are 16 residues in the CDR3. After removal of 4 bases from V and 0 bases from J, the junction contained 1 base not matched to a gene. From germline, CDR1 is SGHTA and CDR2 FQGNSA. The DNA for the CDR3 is TGTGCCAGCAGCTGGACTAGCGGGAACTCCTACAATGAGCAGTTCTTC. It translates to CASSWTSGNSYNEQFF. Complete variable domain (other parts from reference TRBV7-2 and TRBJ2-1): GAGVSQSPSNKVTEKGKDVELRCDPISGHTALYWYRQSLGQGLEFLIYFQGNSAPDKSGLPSDRFSAERTGGSVSTLTIQRTQQEDSAVYLCASSWTSGNSYNEQFFGPGTRLTVL.

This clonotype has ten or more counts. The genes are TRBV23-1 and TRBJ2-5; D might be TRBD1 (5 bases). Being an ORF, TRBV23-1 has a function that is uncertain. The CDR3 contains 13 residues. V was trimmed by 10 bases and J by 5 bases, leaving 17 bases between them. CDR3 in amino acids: CATRVRAGETQYF. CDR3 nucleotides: TGCGCCACCAGGGTCAGGGCTGGGGAGACCCAGTACTTC.

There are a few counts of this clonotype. The CDR3 nucleotides are TGTGCCAGCAGTTCGCTGGCGGATGAGCAGTTCTTC. It translates to CASSSLADEQFF. This chain links TRBV6-2 or TRBV6-3 with TRBJ2-1; D is undetermined. V lost 4 bases to trimming and J lost 8 bases, with 9 bases between them. The germline V gene has CDR1 MNHEY and CDR2 SVGEGT. This CDR3 spans 12 amino acids.

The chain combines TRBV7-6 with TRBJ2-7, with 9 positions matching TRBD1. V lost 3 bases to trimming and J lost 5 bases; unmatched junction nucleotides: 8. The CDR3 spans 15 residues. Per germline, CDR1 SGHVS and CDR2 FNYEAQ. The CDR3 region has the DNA TGTGCCAGCAGCTTTACCGGGACAGGGTGGGACGAGCAGTACTTC. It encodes CASSFTGTGWDEQYF.

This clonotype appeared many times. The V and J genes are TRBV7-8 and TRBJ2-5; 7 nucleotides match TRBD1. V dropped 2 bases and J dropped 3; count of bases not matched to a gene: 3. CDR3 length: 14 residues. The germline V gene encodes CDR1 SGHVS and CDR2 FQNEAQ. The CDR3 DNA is TGTGCCAGCAGCTTATGGGGGACAGAAGAGACCCAGTACTTC. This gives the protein CASSLWGTEETQYF. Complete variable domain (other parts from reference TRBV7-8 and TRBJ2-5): GAGVSQSPRYKVAKRGQDVALRCDPISGHVSLFWYQQALGQGPEFLTYFQNEAQLDKSGLPSDRFFAERPEGSVSTLKIQRTQQEDSAVYLCASSLWGTEETQYFGPGTRLLVL.